The clone carrying this T cell receptor (beta chain) was found many times. Its antigen is currently unknown. This CDR3 region has 16 residues. Trimming cost V 0 bases and J 1 base; bases outside gene matches: 2. Germline V CDR1 and CDR2: SGDLS, YYNGEE. The sample's time point: longitudinal time-point 1 (baseline). The source of the sample is a study of neurological immune-mediated disorders. Broader study findings: No CDR3 amino acid sequences recurred among expanded clones across subjects, suggesting private repertoires in all groups.

TCRdb reprocessed the 5' RACE reads with MiXCR, giving one entry per CDR3 protein. This repertoire shows about 57,000 distinct CDR3 sequences, approximately 11% found once; its top ten account for more than 6.5%. The V and J genes are TRBV9 and TRBJ2-5; the match to TRBD2 covers 11 bases. The sequenced sample was PBMCs. The TCR was taken from a male donor with HTLV-1-associated myelopathy (HAM/TSP). This chain's CDR3 is CASSVGLAGIQETQYF. Written as DNA, the CDR3 is TGTGCCAGCAGCGTAGGACTAGCGGGGATCCAAGAGACCCAGTACTTC.